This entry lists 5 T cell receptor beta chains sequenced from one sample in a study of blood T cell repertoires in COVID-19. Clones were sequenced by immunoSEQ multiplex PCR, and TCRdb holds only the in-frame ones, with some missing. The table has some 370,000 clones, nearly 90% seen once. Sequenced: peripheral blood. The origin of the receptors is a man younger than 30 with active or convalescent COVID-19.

The CDR3: CASSFSTYYGYTF. The DNA for the CDR3 is TGCGCCAGCAGCTTTAGTACTTACTATGGCTACACCTTC. J is TRBJ1-2 and V is TRBV5-1; no definite D call. The V gene lost 2 bases and the J gene lost 3 bases, with 8 bases spanning the gap. This CDR3 contains 13 residues. Germline CDR1 and CDR2: SGHRS and YFSETQ.

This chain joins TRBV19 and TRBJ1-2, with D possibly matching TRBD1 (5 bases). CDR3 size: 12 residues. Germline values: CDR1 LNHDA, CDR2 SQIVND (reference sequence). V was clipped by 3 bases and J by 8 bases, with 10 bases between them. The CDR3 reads CASSIWGFGYTF. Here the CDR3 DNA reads TGTGCCAGTAGTATTTGGGGCTTCGGCTACACCTTC. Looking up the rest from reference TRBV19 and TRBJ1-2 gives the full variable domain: DGGITQSPKYLFRKEGQNVTLSCEQNLNHDAMYWYRQDPGQGLRLIYYSQIVNDFQKGDIAEGYSVSREKKESFPLTVTSAQKNPTAFYLCASSIWGFGYTFGSGTRLTVV.

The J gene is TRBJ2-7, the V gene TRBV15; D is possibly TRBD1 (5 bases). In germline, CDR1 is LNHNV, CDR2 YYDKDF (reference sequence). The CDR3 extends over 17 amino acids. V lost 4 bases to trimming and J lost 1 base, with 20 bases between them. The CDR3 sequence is CATSNQPQGRLSYEQYF. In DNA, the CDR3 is TGTGCCACCAGCAACCAACCTCAGGGTCGCCTATCCTACGAGCAGTACTTC.

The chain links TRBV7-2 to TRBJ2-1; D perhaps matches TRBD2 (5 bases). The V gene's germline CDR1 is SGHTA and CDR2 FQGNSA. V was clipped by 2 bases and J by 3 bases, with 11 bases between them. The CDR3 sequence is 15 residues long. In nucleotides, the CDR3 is TGTGCCAGCAGCTTACTCCCGGGAAGCTACAATGAGCAGTTCTTC. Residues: CASSLLPGSYNEQFF.

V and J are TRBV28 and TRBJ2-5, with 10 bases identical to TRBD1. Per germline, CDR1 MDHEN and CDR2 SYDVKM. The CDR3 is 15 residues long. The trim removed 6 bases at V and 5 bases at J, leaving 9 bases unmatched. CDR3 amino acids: CASRNDRGRRETQYF. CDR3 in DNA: TGTGCCAGCAGAAACGACAGGGGGCGCCGGGAGACCCAGTACTTC.